The clone carrying this T cell receptor (beta chain) has just one count. As yet, its antigen is unknown. The limits of the CDR3 on the DNA are not certain, so only TCRdb's listed CDR3 is given. The sample is drawn from a study of identical twins. Study-level points and caveats: Fewer insertions characterized abundant cord blood beta clonotypes, whereas memory repertoires showed none. Compared with unrelated sharing, twin-shared out-of-frame alpha sequences had more low-probability sequences.

Template switching added a universal primer binding site, and final cDNA carried unique molecular identifiers. TCRdb fed the 5' RACE reads into MiXCR, producing one record per CDR3 protein. Of about 810,000 distinct CDR3 sequences in the sample, more than 9% were seen once. The CDR3 region is 14 residues in length, termini included. CDR1 is SGHRS, CDR2 YFSETQ, per germline. The data were also submitted as part of a second study, on yellow fever vaccine responses in identical twins.

Sequenced: PBMCs. The chain has TRBV5-1 and TRBJ2-2; no DNA check was done on the table's D call, TRBD1. This clonotype originated in a woman aged 18-30 years in good health. CDR3 sequence reads: CASSPCEGTGSCFF.